This TCR beta chain was identified in a study of radiotherapy plus CTLA-4 blockade in lung cancer. Broader study findings: Radiotherapy with ipilimumab was followed by blood expansion of tumor-derived clones.

As for this clone: Its matching antigen is unknown.

Here immunoSEQ multiplex PCR was the method, and the copy in TCRdb shows in-frame clones only, minus some. The sample carries about 80,000 clones, around 80% recorded once. The sample consisted of peripheral blood, taken from a patient treated with radiotherapy plus ipilimumab. The sequence came from a human donor with non-small cell lung cancer who had stable disease on radiotherapy plus ipilimumab.

The CDR3 is CASSGRDRVTETQYF. The DNA for the CDR3 is TGTGCCAGCAGTGGGAGGGACAGGGTTACAGAGACCCAGTACTTC. The genes are TRBV6-5 and TRBJ2-5; 9 nucleotides match TRBD1. J gave up 4 bases and V 5 bases, and 8 bases lay outside the gene matches. Per germline, CDR1 MNHEY and CDR2 SVGAGI. The CDR3 is made up of 15 amino acids.